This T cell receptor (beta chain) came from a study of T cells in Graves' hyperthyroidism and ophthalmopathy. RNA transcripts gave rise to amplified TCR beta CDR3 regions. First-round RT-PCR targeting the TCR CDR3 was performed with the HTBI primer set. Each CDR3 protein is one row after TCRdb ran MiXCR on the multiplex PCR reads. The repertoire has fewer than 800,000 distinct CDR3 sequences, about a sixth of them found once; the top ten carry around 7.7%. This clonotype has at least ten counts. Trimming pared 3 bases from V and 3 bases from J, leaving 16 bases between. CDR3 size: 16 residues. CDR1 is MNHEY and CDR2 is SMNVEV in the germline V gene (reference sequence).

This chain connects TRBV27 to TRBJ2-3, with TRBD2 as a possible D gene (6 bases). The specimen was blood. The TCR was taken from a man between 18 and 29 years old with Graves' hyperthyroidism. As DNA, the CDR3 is TGTGCCAGCAGTTTCGTAACGGGAGTATCGACAGATACGCAGTATTTT. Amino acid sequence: CASSFVTGVSTDTQYF.